This T cell receptor (beta chain) was identified in a study of beta chain features in type 1 diabetes. Details on this clone: Its antigen is as yet unknown.

Trimming cost V 5 bases and J 3 bases; bases outside gene matches: 9. CDR1 is KGHSH, CDR2 LQKENI, per germline. The CDR3 extends over 16 amino acids. Expressed TCRB transcripts were sequenced, since all the RNA that had been isolated was reverse transcribed. The repertoire was sequenced with immunoSEQ multiplex PCR; TCRdb's copy has only in-frame clones and lacks some. This repertoire shows under 850,000 clones, about an eighth found once; its top ten account for 0.022%. A sort by CD45RO/CCR7/CD25/CD127/CD95/CD27 yielded CD4+ naive, central memory, regulatory and stem cell-like memory cells. Findings of the study overall: There was a moderate but significant shortening of TCRB CDR3s in all four CD4+ subsets of Type 1 diabetes patients. Among patients, naive, central memory and Treg TCRB repertoires appeared more similar than among healthy donors. Here, the possible influence of HLA type (on TCRB rearrangement) remained unresolved.

The source is a man between 18 and 29 years old with type 1 diabetes. Sequencing used naive CD4+ T cells from blood. V gene TRBV18 combines with J gene TRBJ1-1; 10 bases map to TRBD1. In DNA form, the CDR3 reads TGTGCCAGCTCATCGGGACAGGGGTATAAGGACACTGAAGCTTTCTTT. Protein sequence: CASSSGQGYKDTEAFF.